This T cell receptor beta chain was profiled in a study of blood T cell repertoires in COVID-19 (TCRdb year 2020). Study-level background: Samples from collaborators originated in the United States, Italy and Spain and spanned both the acute and convalescent phases of COVID-19. The material from the prospective study consisted of cDNA or gDNA derived from T cells, B-cell-depleted T cells, or PBMCs. Subjects who had been exposed to COVID-19, were actively infected with it, or had recovered from it provided the deeply sampled blood TCRbeta repertoires that made up the dataset. The repertoires were released in a freely available public database intended as a resource for research on the immune response to SARS-CoV-2. The samples were drawn from two sources: the first 160 participants of the ongoing ImmuneRACE study, and 950 to 1,500 subjects contributed by 6 global collaborators. The sample metadata nearly always contained a de-identified subject ID, COVID-19 status, age in years and sex. Where available, HLA class I and class II types were obtained from metadata supplied by the sample provider rather than from assay-based typing. The full study reports these points: The amount of clinical and demographic metadata varied by source and participant and was provided uncurated.

Remarks on this clone: It has no known antigen specificity. Base qualities are not provided; no much larger clone lies one nucleotide away.

In Seattle, one collaborating source enrolled patients while the infection was active and tracked those patients longitudinally over the course of disease. The collaborating institutions used their own protocols to collect whole blood in K2EDTA tubes. For TCRbeta analysis, collaborators shipped samples in one of three forms: frozen whole blood, isolated PBMCs, or DNA extracted from either of those sample types. TCRbeta CDR3 regions were amplified from genomic DNA using the immunoSEQ Assay, a bias-controlled multiplex PCR. In the original analysis: The number of nucleated cells in each sample was estimated from the amplification of reference gene primers within the assay. Sequence reads were collapsed and filtered to measure the absolute abundance of every unique TCRbeta CDR3 rearrangement. Productive Simpson clonality was computed per sample as the square root of Simpson's diversity index over productive rearrangements. The source is immuneACCESS, and TCRdb retained only in-frame sequences with V and J called. Part of the clones is not carried over; for the studies checked, unresolved V genes explain less than half of this, and the remainder is unexplained. The DNA gave D and trimming, while V, J and clone size come from that table. This sample comprises approximately 350,000 clones, over 80% of them detected only once. Around 6% of the sample rests with the top ten.

The germline V gene (reference sequence) gives CDR1 as MNHEY and CDR2 as SMNVEV. Reading from cysteine to phenylalanine, the CDR3 counts 13 amino acids. Of all the DNA, just the CDR3 is kept, 39 bases in frame from base 1. V is cut by 6 bases and J by 1 base, and the space between the germline ends is 9 bases. The source is a woman in her forties or fifties with COVID-19, enrolled during active disease. Material for sequencing was peripheral blood. This receptor chain uses TRBV27 and TRBJ1-1; the D gene identity is not certain. The CDR3 is CASRRFGNTEAFF. The DNA sequence is as follows: TGTGCCAGCAGACGGTTTGGGAACACTGAAGCTTTCTTT.